This TCR beta chain was sequenced for a study of T cells in Graves' hyperthyroidism and ophthalmopathy. Notes on the study in general: Most thyroid clonotypes that were expanded above 0.001 also turned up in blood.

This clonotype was observed a few times. Its target is unknown. Amplification targeted TCR beta CDR3 regions from RNA transcripts. When the TCR CDR3 underwent first-round RT-PCR, the HTBI primer set was used. TCRdb called the multiplex PCR reads again in MiXCR, with one record for every CDR3 protein. Among some 200,000 distinct CDR3 sequences listed, about a sixth were seen once. The J segment lost 2 bases and the V segment lost 0 bases, leaving 8 bases of the junction unmatched. CDR1 DFQATT and CDR2 SNEGSKA come from the germline V gene (reference sequence). CDR3 length: 19 residues. The J gene is TRBJ2-1, the V gene TRBV20-1, with 15 bases identical to TRBD2. The sequencing input was blood. The clonotype was recovered from a woman in her forties or fifties with Graves' hyperthyroidism. The CDR3 reads CSARDPGTSGRSPYNEQFF. DNA of the CDR3: TGCAGTGCTAGAGACCCGGGGACTAGCGGGAGGAGTCCCTACAATGAGCAGTTCTTC.